Listed below are T cell receptor beta chains from one sample, sequenced in a study of blood T cell repertoires in COVID-19. Data came from immunoSEQ multiplex PCR; TCRdb stores just in-frame clones and leaves some out. This sample has about 370,000 clones, with more than 80% found just once. The sample comprised peripheral blood. Receptors originate from a woman in her twenties or thirties with COVID-19, enrolled during active disease. Both conserved end residues are part of each CDR3. Fields, in order: J gene, V gene, D gene, clone size, CDR3 length, CDR3 protein, CDR3 DNA. The D gene is left open where the match is weak. Clone size is stated in some rows and not others, as once, few, many or a class when expanded.

j_gene: TRBJ1-5; v_gene: TRBV24-1; d_gene: NA; abundance: once; len: 13; CDR3aa: CATSDGSDQPQHF; CDR3nt: TGTGCCACCAGTGATGGCAGCGATCAGCCCCAGCATTTT
j_gene: TRBJ2-7; v_gene: TRBV7-8; d_gene: NA; abundance: NA; len: 14; CDR3aa: CASSLVGTSYEQYF; CDR3nt: TGTGCCAGCAGCTTAGTGGGGACATCCTACGAGCAGTACTTC
j_gene: TRBJ2-1; v_gene: TRBV7-2; d_gene: NA; abundance: NA; len: 14; CDR3aa: CASSTARTLTEQFF; CDR3nt: TGTGCCAGCAGCACTGCCCGGACTCTTACTGAGCAGTTCTTC
j_gene: TRBJ2-7; v_gene: TRBV7-9; d_gene: NA; abundance: NA; len: 16; CDR3aa: CASSMGGRGSSYEQYF; CDR3nt: TGTGCCAGCAGCATGGGCGGGCGGGGAAGCTCCTACGAGCAGTACTTC
j_gene: TRBJ1-4; v_gene: TRBV27; d_gene: TRBD1; abundance: once; len: 15; CDR3aa: CASSLSGTGTEKLFF; CDR3nt: TGTGCCAGCAGTTTATCCGGGACAGGGACTGAAAAACTGTTTTTT
j_gene: TRBJ2-5; v_gene: TRBV7-2; d_gene: NA; abundance: NA; len: 14; CDR3aa: CASSLSTGQETQYF; CDR3nt: TGTGCCAGCAGCTTATCCACAGGTCAAGAGACCCAGTACTTC
j_gene: TRBJ1-1; v_gene: TRBV5-1; d_gene: NA; abundance: NA; len: 15; CDR3aa: CASSLDGPGGTEAFF; CDR3nt: TGCGCCAGCAGCTTGGATGGTCCAGGAGGCACTGAAGCTTTCTTT
j_gene: TRBJ2-1; v_gene: TRBV19; d_gene: NA; abundance: NA; len: 17; CDR3aa: CASSLRTRQRTHNEQFF; CDR3nt: TGTGCCAGTAGTCTCCGGACTCGGCAACGAACACACAATGAGCAGTTCTTC
j_gene: TRBJ1-4; v_gene: TRBV28; d_gene: NA; abundance: NA; len: 12; CDR3aa: CASSQLEKKLFF; CDR3nt: TGTGCCAGCAGCCAACTAGAAAAAAAACTGTTTTTT
j_gene: TRBJ2-7; v_gene: TRBV13; d_gene: TRBD2; abundance: NA; len: 17; CDR3aa: CASSLVALAGAPPEQYF; CDR3nt: TGTGCCAGCAGCTTAGTAGCGTTAGCGGGGGCGCCGCCCGAGCAGTACTTC
j_gene: TRBJ2-6; v_gene: TRBV24-1; d_gene: NA; abundance: NA; len: 14; CDR3aa: CATSDPSGANVLTF; CDR3nt: TGTGCCACCAGTGACCCGTCTGGGGCCAACGTCCTGACTTTC
j_gene: TRBJ2-5; v_gene: TRBV20-1; d_gene: TRBD1; abundance: NA; len: 14; CDR3aa: CSARENTGVETQYF; CDR3nt: TGCAGTGCTCGTGAAAATACAGGGGTCGAGACCCAGTACTTC
j_gene: TRBJ2-1; v_gene: TRBV7-2; d_gene: TRBD2; abundance: NA; len: 18; CDR3aa: CASSLVVLAGGPHNEQFF; CDR3nt: TGTGCCAGCAGCTTAGTTGTGCTCGCGGGAGGGCCCCACAATGAGCAGTTCTTC
j_gene: TRBJ1-5; v_gene: TRBV3-1/TRBV3-2; d_gene: NA; abundance: few; len: 14; CDR3aa: CASSQGRGNQPQHF; CDR3nt: TGTGCCAGCAGCCAAGGTCGCGGGAATCAGCCCCAGCATTTT
j_gene: TRBJ2-3; v_gene: TRBV3-1/TRBV3-2; d_gene: TRBD2; abundance: NA; len: 15; CDR3aa: CASSQGNPTGGQQYF; CDR3nt: TGTGCCAGCAGCCAAGGCAATCCAACGGGGGGGCAGCAGTATTTT
j_gene: TRBJ2-7; v_gene: TRBV28; d_gene: NA; abundance: NA; len: 14; CDR3aa: CASSPGGLVYEQYF; CDR3nt: TGTGCCAGCAGCCCCGGGGGTCTGGTCTACGAGCAGTACTTC
j_gene: TRBJ2-6; v_gene: TRBV24-1; d_gene: NA; abundance: once; len: 19; CDR3aa: CATSDPRGRESSGANVLTF; CDR3nt: TGTGCCACCAGTGATCCAAGGGGCAGAGAGTCCTCTGGGGCCAACGTCCTGACTTTC
j_gene: TRBJ2-2; v_gene: TRBV27; d_gene: TRBD1; abundance: NA; len: 16; CDR3aa: CASSSDRGRNTGELFF; CDR3nt: TGTGCCAGCAGTTCCGACAGGGGGCGGAACACCGGGGAGCTGTTTTTT
j_gene: TRBJ1-5; v_gene: TRBV7-2; d_gene: NA; abundance: NA; len: 15; CDR3aa: CASSLEHSRPQPQHF; CDR3nt: TGTGCCAGCAGCTTAGAACACAGTAGACCTCAGCCCCAGCATTTT
j_gene: TRBJ2-1; v_gene: TRBV19; d_gene: TRBD2; abundance: NA; len: 17; CDR3aa: CASAASGTRYSYNEQFF; CDR3nt: TGTGCCAGCGCAGCGTCCGGGACTAGATACTCCTACAATGAGCAGTTCTTC
j_gene: TRBJ1-1; v_gene: TRBV7-2; d_gene: NA; abundance: NA; len: 15; CDR3aa: CASSLDVGGHTEAFF; CDR3nt: TGTGCCAGCAGCTTAGATGTCGGGGGGCACACTGAAGCTTTCTTT
j_gene: TRBJ2-6; v_gene: TRBV10-3; d_gene: NA; abundance: NA; len: 14; CDR3aa: CATTESSGANVLTF; CDR3nt: TGTGCCACCACAGAATCCTCTGGGGCCAACGTCCTGACTTTC
j_gene: TRBJ2-7; v_gene: TRBV7-2; d_gene: NA; abundance: NA; len: 18; CDR3aa: CASSQRRQGPFGSYEQYF; CDR3nt: TGTGCCAGCAGCCAGCGCAGGCAGGGGCCCTTCGGGTCCTACGAGCAGTACTTC
j_gene: TRBJ1-1; v_gene: TRBV7-9; d_gene: TRBD1; abundance: NA; len: 17; CDR3aa: CASSLGQGAPGGTEAFF; CDR3nt: TGTGCCAGCAGCTTGGGACAGGGAGCCCCCGGGGGCACTGAAGCTTTCTTT
j_gene: TRBJ2-2; v_gene: TRBV12-3/TRBV12-4; d_gene: TRBD2; abundance: NA; len: 13; CDR3aa: CASNRAGTGELFF; CDR3nt: TGTGCCAGCAATAGAGCGGGGACCGGGGAGCTGTTTTTT
j_gene: TRBJ2-5; v_gene: TRBV3-1/TRBV3-2; d_gene: TRBD2; abundance: NA; len: 16; CDR3aa: CASSQAASGYQETQYF; CDR3nt: TGTGCCAGCAGCCAAGCGGCTAGCGGATACCAAGAGACCCAGTACTTC
j_gene: TRBJ2-1; v_gene: TRBV4-3; d_gene: NA; abundance: NA; len: 14; CDR3aa: CASSQVAGYNEQFF; CDR3nt: TGCGCCAGCAGCCAAGTAGCTGGATACAATGAGCAGTTCTTC
j_gene: TRBJ1-4; v_gene: TRBV7-9; d_gene: NA; abundance: NA; len: 13; CDR3aa: CASSHEGPEKLFF; CDR3nt: TGTGCCAGCAGCCATGAGGGTCCAGAAAAACTGTTTTTT
j_gene: TRBJ1-5; v_gene: TRBV5-1; d_gene: TRBD1; abundance: NA; len: 14; CDR3aa: CASSPGQGNQPQHF; CDR3nt: TGCGCCAGCAGCCCAGGACAGGGGAACCAGCCCCAGCATTTT
j_gene: TRBJ2-7; v_gene: TRBV27; d_gene: TRBD2; abundance: NA; len: 19; CDR3aa: CASSLSVLAGGPGRGEQYF; CDR3nt: TGTGCCAGCAGTTTATCGGTCCTAGCGGGGGGCCCCGGCAGGGGGGAGCAGTACTTC
j_gene: TRBJ2-1; v_gene: TRBV7-2; d_gene: NA; abundance: NA; len: 15; CDR3aa: CASSLVVGGANEQFF; CDR3nt: TGTGCCAGCAGCTTAGTGGTCGGGGGAGCCAATGAGCAGTTCTTC
j_gene: TRBJ2-7; v_gene: TRBV28; d_gene: TRBD2; abundance: NA; len: 13; CDR3aa: CATRGGVDYEQYF; CDR3nt: TGTGCCACCCGCGGGGGGGTAGACTACGAGCAGTACTTC
j_gene: TRBJ2-5; v_gene: TRBV11-3; d_gene: NA; abundance: NA; len: 17; CDR3aa: CASSLGFREVPQETQYF; CDR3nt: TGTGCCAGCAGCTTAGGTTTCAGGGAGGTGCCTCAAGAGACCCAGTACTTC
j_gene: TRBJ1-6; v_gene: TRBV27; d_gene: NA; abundance: NA; len: 14; CDR3aa: CASSSRGGNSPLHF; CDR3nt: TGTGCCAGCAGTTCCAGGGGTGGCAATTCACCCCTCCACTTT
j_gene: TRBJ2-5; v_gene: TRBV11-2; d_gene: NA; abundance: NA; len: 15; CDR3aa: CASSLDLSGYETQYF; CDR3nt: TGTGCCAGCAGCTTAGATCTGTCGGGTTACGAGACCCAGTACTTC
j_gene: TRBJ2-3; v_gene: TRBV5-1; d_gene: TRBD2; abundance: NA; len: 16; CDR3aa: CASSLTRESSTDTQYF; CDR3nt: TGCGCCAGCAGCTTGACGCGGGAGTCTTCCACAGATACGCAGTATTTT
j_gene: TRBJ2-1; v_gene: TRBV7-7; d_gene: NA; abundance: once; len: 15; CDR3aa: CASSLASGGRDEQFF; CDR3nt: TGTGCTAGCAGCTTAGCGTCGGGGGGCCGGGATGAGCAGTTCTTC
j_gene: TRBJ2-7; v_gene: TRBV29-1; d_gene: TRBD1; abundance: NA; len: 13; CDR3aa: CSARDRNYYEQYF; CDR3nt: TGCAGCGCTAGGGACAGAAATTACTACGAGCAGTACTTC
j_gene: TRBJ1-5; v_gene: TRBV28; d_gene: NA; abundance: NA; len: 16; CDR3aa: CASSLSGGRLGQPQHF; CDR3nt: TGTGCCAGCAGTTTATCGGGGGGTAGGTTGGGTCAGCCCCAGCATTTT
j_gene: TRBJ2-5; v_gene: TRBV14; d_gene: NA; abundance: NA; len: 15; CDR3aa: CASSQDPMYQETQYF; CDR3nt: TGTGCCAGCAGCCAAGACCCAATGTACCAAGAGACCCAGTACTTC
j_gene: TRBJ2-5; v_gene: TRBV24-1; d_gene: TRBD1; abundance: NA; len: 16; CDR3aa: CATSDPTGTAQETQYF; CDR3nt: TGTGCCACCAGTGACCCCACCGGGACAGCCCAAGAGACCCAGTACTTC
j_gene: TRBJ1-1; v_gene: TRBV29-1; d_gene: TRBD1; abundance: NA; len: 13; CDR3aa: CSVTTGGNTEAFF; CDR3nt: TGCAGCGTTACGACAGGGGGGAACACTGAAGCTTTCTTT
j_gene: TRBJ2-2; v_gene: TRBV10-1; d_gene: TRBD2; abundance: NA; len: 17; CDR3aa: CASSRGLAGDDTGELFF; CDR3nt: TGCGCCAGCAGCCGGGGACTAGCGGGAGACGACACCGGGGAGCTGTTTTTT
j_gene: TRBJ1-3; v_gene: TRBV11-2; d_gene: NA; abundance: NA; len: 16; CDR3aa: CASSLHYTISGNTIYF; CDR3nt: TGTGCCAGCAGCCTTCATTACACGATCTCTGGAAACACCATATATTTT
j_gene: TRBJ1-6; v_gene: TRBV6-5; d_gene: NA; abundance: NA; len: 14; CDR3aa: CASSLRGEKSPLHF; CDR3nt: TGTGCCAGCAGCCTTAGGGGCGAGAAATCACCCCTCCACTTT
j_gene: TRBJ2-3; v_gene: TRBV15; d_gene: TRBD2; abundance: NA; len: 16; CDR3aa: CATSRDRAGGGDTQYF; CDR3nt: TGTGCCACCAGCAGAGATCGGGCAGGCGGGGGAGATACGCAGTATTTT
j_gene: TRBJ1-2; v_gene: TRBV13; d_gene: TRBD1; abundance: NA; len: 15; CDR3aa: CASSVLRTGGYGYTF; CDR3nt: TGTGCCAGCAGCGTCCTCCGGACAGGGGGCTATGGCTACACCTTC
j_gene: TRBJ2-2; v_gene: TRBV14; d_gene: NA; abundance: NA; len: 14; CDR3aa: CASSRLPQAGELFF; CDR3nt: TGTGCCAGCAGCCGCCTTCCCCAGGCCGGGGAGCTGTTTTTT
j_gene: TRBJ2-3; v_gene: TRBV7-8; d_gene: TRBD2; abundance: NA; len: 13; CDR3aa: CASSWGLADTQYF; CDR3nt: TGTGCCAGCAGCTGGGGACTAGCAGATACGCAGTATTTT
j_gene: TRBJ2-5; v_gene: TRBV18; d_gene: TRBD1; abundance: NA; len: 16; CDR3aa: CASSPGTGGNQETQYF; CDR3nt: TGTGCCAGCTCGCCCGGGACAGGGGGTAATCAAGAGACCCAGTACTTC
j_gene: TRBJ1-1; v_gene: TRBV6-2/TRBV6-3; d_gene: NA; abundance: NA; len: 17; CDR3aa: CASSSNAGRMGTGTAFF; CDR3nt: TGTGCCAGCAGTTCCAACGCGGGCCGAATGGGAACAGGGACGGCTTTCTTT
j_gene: TRBJ1-5; v_gene: TRBV2; d_gene: NA; abundance: NA; len: 14; CDR3aa: CASTLGRSNQPQHF; CDR3nt: TGTGCCAGCACATTAGGGAGGAGCAATCAGCCCCAGCATTTT
j_gene: TRBJ1-1; v_gene: TRBV5-1; d_gene: NA; abundance: NA; len: 13; CDR3aa: CASSLGLNTEAFF; CDR3nt: TGCGCCAGCAGCTTGGGGCTGAACACTGAAGCTTTCTTT
j_gene: TRBJ1-2; v_gene: TRBV19; d_gene: TRBD1; abundance: NA; len: 13; CDR3aa: CASRGQGGYGYTF; CDR3nt: TGTGCCAGTAGGGGACAGGGAGGGTATGGCTACACCTTC
j_gene: TRBJ2-2; v_gene: TRBV7-9; d_gene: NA; abundance: NA; len: 16; CDR3aa: CASSLRGSVNTGELFF; CDR3nt: TGTGCCAGCAGCTTAAGGGGAAGTGTCAACACCGGGGAGCTGTTTTTT
j_gene: TRBJ2-1; v_gene: TRBV6-2/TRBV6-3; d_gene: TRBD2; abundance: NA; len: 15; CDR3aa: CASTPGGDYYNEQFF; CDR3nt: TGTGCCAGCACCCCGGGGGGGGACTACTACAATGAGCAGTTCTTC
j_gene: TRBJ2-3; v_gene: TRBV2; d_gene: NA; abundance: NA; len: 13; CDR3aa: CASWGGHTDTQYF; CDR3nt: TGTGCCAGCTGGGGCGGACACACAGATACGCAGTATTTT